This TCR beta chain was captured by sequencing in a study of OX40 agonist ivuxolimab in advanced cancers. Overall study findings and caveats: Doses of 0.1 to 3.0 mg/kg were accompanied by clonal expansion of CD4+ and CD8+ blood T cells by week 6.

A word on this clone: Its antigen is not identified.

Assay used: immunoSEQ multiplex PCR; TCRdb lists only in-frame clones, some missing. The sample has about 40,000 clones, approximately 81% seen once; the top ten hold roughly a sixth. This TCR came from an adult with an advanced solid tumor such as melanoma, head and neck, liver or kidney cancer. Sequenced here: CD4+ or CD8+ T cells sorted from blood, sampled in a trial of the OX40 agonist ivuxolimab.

CDR3 coding DNA: TGTGCCAGCAGCCCACTTAGGGGGACTGAAGCTTTCTTT. Encoded protein: CASSPLRGTEAFF. The chain employs TRBV7-8 and TRBJ1-1, with D perhaps TRBD1 (6 bases). The CDR3 sequence is 13 residues long. Trimming removed 5 bases at V and 5 bases at J, with 12 bases between. CDR1 SGHVS and CDR2 FQNEAQ come from the germline V gene.